This TCR beta chain appears in the sequencing data of a study of cytomegalovirus exposure and HLA in healthy donors. Overall study findings and caveats: For TCR beta chains, V- and J-gene trimming was later linked to a missense DCLRE1C variant. Analysis performed later showed TCR beta chains linked to HLA being more clonally expanded than equally common others. Cytomegalovirus-associated status was assigned to fewer than 200 TCR beta chains.

The study ran its PCR with 60 Vbeta and 13 Jbeta primers. Produced via immunoSEQ multiplex PCR; TCRdb's table is partial and in-frame only. In the table there are about 110,000 clones, about 90% of which are singletons. Turning to this clone: Antigen unknown.

V shed 10 bases and J 3 bases; nucleotides not matched to a gene: 6. The CDR3 extends over 14 amino acids. Germline CDR1 reads ENHRY; CDR2 reads SYGVKD. The receptor's source is a man in his forties or fifties in good health and CMV-seronegative. This chain uses TRBV10-3 with TRBJ2-3; 11 nucleotides match TRBD2. The source material was PBMCs. DNA of the CDR3: TGTGCCACCCATACTAGCGGGGGAACAGATACGCAGTATTTT. Protein: CATHTSGGTDTQYF.